The rows below give T cell receptor beta chains drawn from one sample of a study of T cell changes during pregnancy in multiple sclerosis. Produced via immunoSEQ multiplex PCR; TCRdb's table is partial and in-frame only. Of about 120,000 clones in the sample, over 85% were seen once. The input for sequencing was peripheral blood, taken before pregnancy. The source of these receptors is a female donor with multiple sclerosis, enrolled in a pregnancy study. Each CDR3 is given with its conserved first and last residue. Fields, in order: V gene, CDR3 length, D gene, clone size, J gene, CDR3 DNA, CDR3 protein. A D gene is named only where the DNA matches it firmly. The listing skips clone size in some rows; elsewhere it reads once, few, many or a size class.

>TRBV13|14|NA|NA|TRBJ2-3
TGTGCCAGCAGCTTGCGCGGTCCCCCCGATACGCAGTATTTT
CASSLRGPPDTQYF
>TRBV29-1|12|NA|NA|TRBJ2-7
TGCAGCGTTGGGACACCTACCTACGAGCAGTACTTC
CSVGTPTYEQYF
>TRBV25-1|15|NA|NA|TRBJ1-6
TGTGCCAGCAGTGGAGATCAAGGGGTAAATTCACCCCTCCACTTT
CASSGDQGVNSPLHF
>TRBV5-1|15|NA|once|TRBJ2-1
TGCGCCAGCAGCTTGGGGCCCACCTCCTACAATGAGCAGTTCTTC
CASSLGPTSYNEQFF
>TRBV6-5|14|TRBD1|NA|TRBJ1-5
TGTGCCAGCAGCCGTGACAGGGTAGGACAGCCCCAGCATTTT
CASSRDRVGQPQHF
>TRBV29-1|12|TRBD1|NA|TRBJ1-4
TGCAGCGTACGGACAGGGAACGAAAAACTGTTTTTT
CSVRTGNEKLFF
>TRBV11-2|16|NA|NA|TRBJ2-1
TGTGCCAGCAGCGTCGGACAGACCCAGGCCTACAATGAGCAGTTCTTC
CASSVGQTQAYNEQFF
>TRBV5-8|12|NA|NA|TRBJ1-6
TGTGCCAGCCACAGTACCGAATCACCCCTCCACTTT
CASHSTESPLHF
>TRBV28|12|NA|NA|TRBJ2-5
TGTGCCAGCAGGTCTTCGCGAGAGACCCAGTACTTC
CASRSSRETQYF
>TRBV5-1|14|NA|NA|TRBJ2-1
TGCGCCAGCAGCTTGGGGTACCGGGACAATGAGCAGTTCTTC
CASSLGYRDNEQFF
>TRBV30|11|NA|NA|TRBJ2-7
TGTGCCTGGAGTCAGGACAGCGAGCAGTACTTC
CAWSQDSEQYF
>TRBV19|14|NA|few|TRBJ2-3
TGTGCCAGTACGGGCGGGTCGCCCACAGATACGCAGTATTTT
CASTGGSPTDTQYF
>TRBV28|12|NA|NA|TRBJ1-4
TGTGCCAGCAGCCGCGCCCCCGGGAGACTGTTTTTT
CASSRAPGRLFF
>TRBV11-2|18|TRBD1|NA|TRBJ2-7
TGTGCCAGCAGCCTGGGACAGGCAGTACGGGCGCCCTACTACGAGCAGTACTTC
CASSLGQAVRAPYYEQYF
>TRBV19|19|TRBD2|NA|TRBJ2-2
TGTGCCAGTACCCCCGGAGGGGATTTAGCGGGAGGGCAAAACGGGGAGCTGTTTTTT
CASTPGGDLAGGQNGELFF
>TRBV19|12|NA|NA|TRBJ2-2
TGTGCCAGTAGTTCGTACACCGGGGAGCTGTTTTTT
CASSSYTGELFF
>TRBV25-1|14|NA|NA|TRBJ2-2
TGTGCCAGCAGTGAAGTTTCAGGGGCCGGGGAGCTGTTTTTT
CASSEVSGAGELFF